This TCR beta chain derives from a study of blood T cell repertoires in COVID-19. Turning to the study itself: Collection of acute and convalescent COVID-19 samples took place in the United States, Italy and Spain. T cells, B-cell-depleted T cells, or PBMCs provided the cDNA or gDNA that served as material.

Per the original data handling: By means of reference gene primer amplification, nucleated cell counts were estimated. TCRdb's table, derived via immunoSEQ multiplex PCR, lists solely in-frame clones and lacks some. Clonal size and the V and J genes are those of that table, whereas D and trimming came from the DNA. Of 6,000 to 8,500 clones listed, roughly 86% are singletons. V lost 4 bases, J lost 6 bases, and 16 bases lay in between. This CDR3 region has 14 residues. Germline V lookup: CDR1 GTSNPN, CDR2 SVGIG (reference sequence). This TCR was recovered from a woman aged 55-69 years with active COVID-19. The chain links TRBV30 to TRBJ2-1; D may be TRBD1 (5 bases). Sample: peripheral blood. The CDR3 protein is CAWNPGRVGNEQFF. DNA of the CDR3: TGTGCCTGGAACCCTGGCAGGGTGGGCAATGAGCAGTTCTTC.